Shown below are 32 T cell receptor beta chains from a single sample sequenced in a study of blood T cells in healthy people across ages. Combining a sample-barcoded 5' primer with a J-beta primer mix, a second PCR ran for roughly 7 to 12 cycles. TCRdb itself ran the 5' RACE reads through MiXCR, one entry per CDR3 protein. The table records roughly 2 million distinct CDR3 sequences, 49% of them present only once. The material sequenced was blood. The receptors here all came from a middle-aged woman in good health.

This clonotype was picked up a small number of times. J is TRBJ2-1 and V is TRBV5-6; D unresolved. V was trimmed by 2 bases and J by 9 bases, leaving 12 bases between them. Per the germline V gene, CDR1 is SGHDT and CDR2 is YYEEEE. The CDR3 is 13 residues long. The CDR3 DNA reads as TGTGCCAGCAGCTTACCCGACCAGGTTGAGCAGTTCTTC. Amino acids: CASSLPDQVEQFF.

CDR3 region: CSATSGGYTF. The CDR3 DNA reads as TGCAGTGCCACTTCAGGGGGCTACACCTTC. J is TRBJ1-2 and V is TRBV20-1; D might be TRBD1 (5 bases). V was trimmed by 6 bases and J by 8 bases, leaving 10 bases between them. There are 10 residues in the CDR3. CDR1 is DFQATT and CDR2 is SNEGSKA in the germline V gene (reference sequence).

The chain joins TRBV6-6 to TRBJ1-2; D not resolved. Trimming stripped 6 bases from V and 4 bases from J, with 12 bases between. Germline CDR1 is MNHNY and CDR2 is SVGAGI (reference sequence). This CDR3 has 13 residues. The CDR3 protein is CASSLTAFYGYTF. DNA for the CDR3: TGTGCCAGCAGCCTTACAGCATTCTATGGCTACACCTTC.

This rearrangement joins TRBV6-1 to TRBJ1-6; D might be TRBD1 (6 bases). The CDR3 has 15 residues. The V and J ends lost 5 bases and 1 base respectively, with 9 bases between them. Germline-derived CDR1 and CDR2 are MNHNS and SASEGT. The CDR3 region is CASSQQGSYNSPLHF. For the CDR3, the DNA is TGTGCCAGCAGTCAACAGGGTTCCTATAATTCACCCCTCCACTTT.

V is TRBV4-3 and J is TRBJ2-3, with 10 nucleotides matching TRBD2. V was pared by 0 bases and J by 4 bases, with 1 base of the junction left unmatched. The CDR3 runs 15 residues. Germline CDR1 is LGHNA and CDR2 is YSLEER. This CDR3 reads CASSQDLAGADTQYF. In DNA form, the CDR3 reads TGCGCCAGCAGCCAAGATCTAGCGGGGGCAGATACGCAGTATTTT.

This clonotype occurred many times. CDR3 residues: CASSLGRDRVHEQYF. CDR3 coding DNA: TGTGCCAGCAGCTTGGGACGGGACAGGGTTCACGAGCAGTACTTC. The V and J genes are TRBV7-2 and TRBJ2-7; TRBD1 agrees at 9 bases. The germline V gene encodes CDR1 SGHTA and CDR2 FQGNSA. V shed 3 bases and J 5 bases; nucleotides not matched to a gene: 8. The CDR3 is made up of 15 amino acids.

This clonotype has a handful of counts. This rearrangement joins TRBV12-3 or TRBV12-4 to TRBJ1-6, with unresolved D. V was cut by 10 bases and J by 6 bases, with 16 bases left in between. The CDR3 runs to 14 residues. CDR3 bases: TGTGCCAACAGCACTTCGAGGCTTAATTCACCCCTCCACTTT. Translating it yields CANSTSRLNSPLHF.

The chain uses TRBV18 and TRBJ2-5, with 7 bases that match TRBD2. The DNA end is more similar to TRBJ2-7, so the J call may be wrong. The length of the CDR3 is 14 residues. The V gene's germline CDR1 is KGHSH and CDR2 LQKENI. In nucleotides, the CDR3 is TGTGCCAGCTCACCACCCTCCCGGGAGGACGAGCAGTACTTC. Residues: CASSPPSREDEQYF.

The DNA of the CDR3 is TGTGCCAGCAGCCACTCCGGATCTTATCAGCCCCAGCATTTT. Amino acids: CASSHSGSYQPQHF. V and J are TRBV16 and TRBJ1-5, with D hard to call. This CDR3 spans 14 amino acids. CDR1 KGHSY and CDR2 FQNENV come from the germline V gene. Trimming shortened V by 3 bases and J by 5 bases, and 11 bases separated the two germline ends.

V usage is TRBV12-3 or TRBV12-4 and J usage is TRBJ1-2; D might be TRBD1 (5 bases). The ends were cut back, 1 base at V and 6 bases at J, with 12 bases in the middle. This CDR3 region has 14 residues. The CDR3 coding sequence is TGTGCCAGCAGTTTAGGTGGACAACCAGATGGCTACACCTTC. It is translated as CASSLGGQPDGYTF.

On this clonotype: The junction differs from germline at one of its ends, possibly a read error. The chain couples TRBV10-3 to TRBJ2-4, with unresolved D. Looked up from germline, CDR1 is ENHRY and CDR2 is SYGVKD. CDR3 length: 15 amino acids. For the CDR3, the DNA is TGCGCCATCAGTGGGTCGGGTTACTCCAAAAACATTCAGTACTTC. Translating it yields CAISGSGYSKNIQYF.

This chain joins TRBV7-9 and TRBJ2-3, with D perhaps given as TRBD1 or TRBD2 (5 bases each). Germline V gene lookup returns CDR1 SEHNR and CDR2 FQNEAQ (reference sequence). The CDR3 sequence is 15 residues long. Between the trimmed V and J ends, which lost 3 bases and 1 base, there was a span of 11 bases. The CDR3 loop reads CASSFGAEGTDTQYF. In nucleotides, the CDR3 is TGTGCCAGCAGCTTTGGGGCGGAGGGCACAGATACGCAGTATTTT.

This clonotype was observed a handful of times. The chain carries TRBV4-2 and TRBJ1-1, with TRBD1 matching 7 bases. CDR3 length: 14 amino acids. CDR1 and CDR2 (germline): LGHNA, YNFKEQ. Trimming at V came to 4 bases and at J to 4 bases, leaving 6 bases not matched to a gene. CDR3 protein: CASSPQGVVTEAFF. CDR3 sequence (DNA): TGTGCCAGCAGCCCCCAGGGGGTAGTCACTGAAGCTTTCTTT.

The V gene is TRBV20-1, the J gene TRBJ2-1; 7 bases match TRBD2. Germline lookup yields CDR1 DFQATT and CDR2 SNEGSKA (reference sequence). Trimming at V came to 6 bases and at J to 0 bases, leaving 8 bases not matched to a gene. The CDR3 is 15 amino acids. The CDR3 DNA follows: TGCAGTGCCACACTAGCGACCACCTCCTACAATGAGCAGTTCTTC. Its protein product is CSATLATTSYNEQFF.

V and J are TRBV4-2 and TRBJ2-5, with TRBD2 identical over 14 bases. The last part of the DNA fits TRBJ2-1 better; the J call may be wrong. CDR1 and CDR2 from the germline V gene are LGHNA and YNFKEQ. The CDR3 has 19 residues. As DNA, the CDR3 is TGTGCCAGCAGCCAATACGCGGGACTAGCGGGGGTCATCCAAGAGACCCAGTTCTTC. Translated, it gives CASSQYAGLAGVIQETQFF.

This clonotype was seen only a few times. The chain has TRBV12-5 and TRBJ2-1; D is unresolved. V gave up 2 bases and J gave up 5 bases, with 10 bases separating them. Germline lookup yields CDR1 LGHNT and CDR2 FRNRAP. The CDR3 spans 14 residues. CDR3 in amino acids: CASGLMTRDNEQFF. The CDR3 nucleotides read TGTGCTAGTGGTTTGATGACCCGGGACAATGAGCAGTTCTTC.

This clonotype showed up just a few times. This rearrangement joins TRBV10-3 to TRBJ1-5; D call uncertain. V lost 6 bases and J 0 bases, leaving 6 bases between the germline ends. Germline CDR1 reads ENHRY; CDR2 reads SYGVKD. This CDR3 spans 13 amino acids. CDR3 nucleotide sequence: TGTGCCATCAGCGCGGTTAGCAATCAGCCCCAGCATTTT. It yields the protein CAISAVSNQPQHF.

This clonotype was seen a handful of times. This sequence joins TRBV20-1 and TRBJ2-3; D is ambiguous. The germline gives CDR1 DFQATT, CDR2 SNEGSKA (reference sequence). V lost 6 bases, J lost 3 bases, and 19 bases lay in between. The CDR3 covers 15 residues. CDR3 DNA sequence: TGCAGTGCCCCGGTTTCGGGCTCCTCAACAGATACGCAGTATTTT. Translated: CSAPVSGSSTDTQYF.

The chain links TRBV6-5 to TRBJ2-1, with TRBD1 identical over 8 bases. Germline CDR1 is MNHEY and CDR2 is SVGAGI. The CDR3 has 14 residues. The V and J ends lost 1 base and 12 bases, in that order; junction bases with no gene match: 8. The CDR3 region is CASSYLQGAIPQFF. CDR3 DNA: TGTGCCAGCAGTTACTTGCAGGGGGCCATTCCGCAGTTCTTC.

The chain employs TRBV12-3 or TRBV12-4 and TRBJ1-5, with 8 bases that match TRBD1. The CDR3 extends over 15 amino acids. The V gene end was trimmed by 7 bases and the J gene end by 9 bases; junction bases not matched to a gene: 14. CDR3 bases: TGTGCCAGCACCATCGGACAGGGTCGCTCGGGGCCCCAGCATTTT. Encoded protein: CASTIGQGRSGPQHF.

This chain joins TRBV7-2 and TRBJ2-1; D possibly matches TRBD1 or TRBD2 (7 bases each). The CDR3 consists of 15 residues. V gave up 3 bases and J gave up 10 bases, with 19 bases separating them. Germline values: CDR1 SGHTA, CDR2 FQGNSA. Written as DNA, the CDR3 is TGTGCCAGCAGCTTCTCCAGGGGGACTAAGTGGGAGCAGTTCTTC. It encodes CASSFSRGTKWEQFF.

This clonotype has just a few counts. The chain employs TRBV12-3 or TRBV12-4 and TRBJ2-3; weak D call: TRBD2 (5 bases). V was clipped by 6 bases and J by 6 bases, with 16 bases between them. The CDR3 consists of 14 residues. In nucleotides, the CDR3 is TGTGCCAGCAGCTCCAGTAGCGAGAAGGATACGCAGTATTTT. Residues: CASSSSSEKDTQYF.

This clonotype has a handful of counts. The rearrangement uses TRBV5-1 and TRBJ2-7; D gene unclear. V dropped 2 bases and J dropped 1 base, with 10 bases sitting between them. The CDR3 spans 14 residues. The germline V gene has CDR1 SGHRS and CDR2 YFSETQ. DNA for the CDR3: TGCGCCAGCAGCTTACAGTTCCTATCCTACGAGCAGTACTTC. This gives the protein CASSLQFLSYEQYF.

This clonotype has more than one count but fewer than ten. The rearrangement links TRBV10-3 to TRBJ2-5; no clear D gene. V was cut by 2 bases and J by 1 base, with 5 bases left in between. Germline V gene data show CDR1 as ENHRY and CDR2 as SYGVKD. The CDR3 is 13 amino acids. The CDR3 bases are TGTGCCATCAGTGAGAACACCCAAGAGACCCAGTACTTC. Translating it yields CAISENTQETQYF.

The rearrangement joins TRBV4-1 to TRBJ2-5, with D perhaps assigned TRBD1 or TRBD2 (5 bases each). The J call is doubtful: the DNA matches TRBJ2-7 better. The CDR3 spans 15 residues. The V gene's germline CDR1 is MGHRA and CDR2 YSYEKL. The CDR3 sequence: CASSQDSGTLYEQYF. The CDR3 DNA reads as TGCGCCAGCAGCCAAGATTCCGGGACCTTATACGAGCAGTACTTC.

V and J are TRBV6-1 and TRBJ2-3; no definite D call. Germline CDR1 MNHNS, CDR2 SASEGT. V was trimmed by 5 bases and J by 0 bases, leaving 15 bases between them. This CDR3 contains 16 residues. CDR3 nucleotide sequence: TGTGCCAGCAGTCCCCAAGCTCTAACTAGCACAGATACGCAGTATTTT. This gives the protein CASSPQALTSTDTQYF.

The V and J genes are TRBV6-2 or TRBV6-3 and TRBJ2-5, with D perhaps TRBD1 (5 bases). Germline V gene data show CDR1 as MNHEY and CDR2 as SVGEGT. Trimming took off 5 bases at V and 0 bases at J, with 13 bases between the two ends. The CDR3 runs 15 residues. The CDR3 loop is CASSRATVYQETQYF. The CDR3 DNA sequence: TGTGCCAGCAGTAGAGCGACAGTGTACCAAGAGACCCAGTACTTC.

This chain's CDR3 is CASSPPAGAREYF. CDR3 DNA sequence: TGTGCCAGCAGTCCCCCTGCGGGGGCTCGGGAGTATTTT. V gene TRBV27 combines with J gene TRBJ2-3, with a possible D match to TRBD2 (7 bases). From germline, CDR1 is MNHEY and CDR2 SMNVEV (reference sequence). V was clipped by 5 bases and J by 13 bases, with 19 bases between them. The CDR3 covers 13 residues.

The V gene is TRBV24-1, the J gene TRBJ1-2; D may be TRBD1 (6 bases). Germline V CDR1 and CDR2: KGHDR, SFDVKD. V shed 0 bases and J shed 7 bases, with 14 bases lying between them. CDR3 length equals 15 residues. In nucleotides, the CDR3 is TGTGCCACCAGTGATTTGCGTGGGGGCCATTTTGGCTACACCTTC. It translates to CATSDLRGGHFGYTF.

The chain combines TRBV20-1 with TRBJ2-3; D tentatively fits TRBD1 or TRBD2 (5 bases each). The CDR3 runs to 15 residues. V was trimmed by 6 bases and J by 5 bases, leaving 21 bases between them. Germline V gene lookup returns CDR1 DFQATT and CDR2 SNEGSKA (reference sequence). In DNA form, the CDR3 reads TGCAGTGCCCCCCCTCCCAAGGGTGGGGGAGATACGCAGTATTTT. It encodes CSAPPPKGGGDTQYF.

The genes are TRBV24-1 and TRBJ2-5; possible D gene TRBD2, 6 bases. Germline V gene lookup returns CDR1 KGHDR and CDR2 SFDVKD. Trimming cost V 6 bases and J 3 bases, with 19 bases left between them. The CDR3 is 16 amino acids. This chain's CDR3 is CATSPTWEDGEETQYF. CDR3 bases: TGTGCCACCAGTCCGACCTGGGAGGACGGTGAAGAGACCCAGTACTTC.

V is TRBV20-1 and J is TRBJ1-2; D gene ambiguous. The V and J ends lost 8 bases and 4 bases respectively, with 17 bases between them. Germline-derived CDR1 and CDR2 are DFQATT and SNEGSKA (reference sequence). CDR3 length: 13 amino acids. The CDR3 coding sequence is TGCAGTCCCACGGGAGGGCTGAGCTATGGCTACACCTTC. This sequence encodes CSPTGGLSYGYTF.